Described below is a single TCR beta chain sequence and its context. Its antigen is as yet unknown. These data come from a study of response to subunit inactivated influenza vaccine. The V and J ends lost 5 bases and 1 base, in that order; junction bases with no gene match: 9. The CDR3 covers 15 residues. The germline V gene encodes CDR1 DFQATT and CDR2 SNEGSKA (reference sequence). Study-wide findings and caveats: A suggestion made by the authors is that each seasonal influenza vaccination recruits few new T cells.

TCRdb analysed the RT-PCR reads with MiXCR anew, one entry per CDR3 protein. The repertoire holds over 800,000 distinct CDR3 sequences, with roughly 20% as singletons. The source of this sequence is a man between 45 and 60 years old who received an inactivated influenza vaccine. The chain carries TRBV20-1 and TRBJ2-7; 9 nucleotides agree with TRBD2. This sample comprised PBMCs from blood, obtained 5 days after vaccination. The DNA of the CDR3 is TGCAGTGCTCGGAACCTAGCGGGAAGGTCCTACGAGCAGTACTTC. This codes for CSARNLAGRSYEQYF.